The source of this T cell receptor (beta chain) is a study of T cell responses to AZD1222 COVID-19 vaccine. Concerning this clone itself: Antigen specificity is unknown.

Study-wide results and caveats: Spike-specific TCR repertoires showed rising breadth and depth after two AZD1222 doses.

Germline V gene data show CDR1 as LGHDT and CDR2 as YNNKEL (reference sequence). This CDR3 contains 14 residues. The germline V and J ends were trimmed by 4 bases and 1 base, with 10 bases remaining between them. Produced via immunoSEQ multiplex PCR; TCRdb's table is partial and in-frame only. The data contain 150,000 to 200,000 clones, 70% to 90% of them seen just once; the ten biggest clones take up roughly 12%. The chain couples TRBV3-1 (or the pseudogene TRBV3-2) to TRBJ2-5; D gene uncertain. The material sequenced was peripheral blood, taken 28 days after the second AZD1222 dose. The clonotype comes from an adult who received the AZD1222 COVID-19 vaccine. The CDR3 DNA reads TGTGCCAGCAGCCTACCTCTGGTCCAAGAGACCCAGTACTTC. Protein sequence: CASSLPLVQETQYF.